The T cell receptor beta chain under discussion was sequenced for a study of radiation and T cells in renal cell carcinoma. General study points: Without pretreatment biopsies, baseline tumor clonotype presence was undetermined. In blood, top tumor clones expanded by 2 weeks, shrinking by 4.

Stated time point: blood 2 weeks post-SBRT. Noted treatment: 15 Gy SBRT to primary tumor, nephrectomy 4 weeks later. After SBRT, blood was collected at 2 and 4 weeks, plus baseline. The tumor was a clear cell renal cell carcinoma. Measured with immunoSEQ multiplex PCR; TCRdb has only the in-frame clones, and not every one. The table includes roughly 120,000 clones, about 81% detected once. To note about this clone: No antigen is known for it.

The germline V gene has CDR1 SGHRS and CDR2 YFSETQ. CDR3 size: 15 residues. Germline trimming cut 0 bases from V and 1 base from J; bases unmatched to any gene: 3. The receptor's source is a woman aged 55-69 years with renal cell carcinoma. The sample consisted of blood, taken from a patient whose treatment included radiotherapy and nephrectomy. This chain connects TRBV5-1 to TRBJ1-1; 7 bases line up with TRBD1. CDR3 sequence: CASSLEAGGNTEAFF. CDR3 sequence (DNA): TGCGCCAGCAGCTTGGAGGCAGGGGGGAACACTGAAGCTTTCTTT. Full variable domain (rest looked up from reference TRBV5-1 and TRBJ1-1): KAGVTQTPRYLIKTRGQQVTLSCSPISGHRSVSWYQQTPGQGLQFLFEYFSETQRNKGNFPGRFSGRQFSNSRSEMNVSTLELGDSALYLCASSLEAGGNTEAFFGQGTRLTVV.